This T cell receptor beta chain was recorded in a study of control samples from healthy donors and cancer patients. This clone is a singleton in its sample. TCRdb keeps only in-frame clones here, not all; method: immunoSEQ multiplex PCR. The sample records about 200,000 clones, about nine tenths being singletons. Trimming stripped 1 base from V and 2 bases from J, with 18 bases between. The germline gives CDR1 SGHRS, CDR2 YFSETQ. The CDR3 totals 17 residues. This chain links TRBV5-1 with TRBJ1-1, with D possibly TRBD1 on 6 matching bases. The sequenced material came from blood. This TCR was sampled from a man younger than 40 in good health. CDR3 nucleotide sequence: TGCGCCAGCAGCTTGCGGGCGGGGAGGGGGTTAAACACTGAAGCTTTCTTT. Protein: CASSLRAGRGLNTEAFF. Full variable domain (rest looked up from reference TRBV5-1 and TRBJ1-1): KAGVTQTPRYLIKTRGQQVTLSCSPISGHRSVSWYQQTPGQGLQFLFEYFSETQRNKGNFPGRFSGRQFSNSRSEMNVSTLELGDSALYLCASSLRAGRGLNTEAFFGQGTRLTVV.